This entry lists 14 T cell receptor beta chains sequenced from one sample in a study of TIL therapy for anti-PD-1-resistant metastatic lung cancer. The immunoSEQ assay was v3. Assay used: immunoSEQ multiplex PCR; TCRdb lists only in-frame clones, some missing. The top ten clones hold 2.6% of a sample with under 70,000 clones, 80% to 90% of them seen once. Specified time point: pre-treatment sample, taken before nivolumab and TIL therapy. Sequences were derived from blood, sampled at baseline. These TCRs come from a person aged 25-85 years with non-small cell lung cancer.

The CDR3 sequence is CASMPGWGDEQYF. Here the CDR3 DNA reads TGTGCCAGCATGCCAGGGTGGGGTGACGAGCAGTACTTC. J is TRBJ2-7 and V is TRBV2; possibly TRBD1 for D (5 bases). This CDR3 comprises 13 residues. Germline V gene data show CDR1 as SNHLY and CDR2 as FYNNEI. V was shortened by 7 bases and J by 5 bases, with 15 bases between the two germline ends.

V gene TRBV18 combines with J gene TRBJ2-2, with D uncertain. V lost 1 base and J 0 bases, leaving 3 bases between the germline ends. This CDR3 is 14 amino acids long. CDR1 KGHSH and CDR2 LQKENI come from the germline V gene. The CDR3 protein is CASSPLSNTGELFF. Here the CDR3 DNA reads TGTGCCAGCTCACCACTATCGAACACCGGGGAGCTGTTTTTT.

The chain carries TRBV11-2 and TRBJ2-7; the D gene is possibly TRBD2 (5 bases). Trimming removed 3 bases from V and 1 base from J, with 10 bases in between. This CDR3 comprises 14 residues. The germline CDR1 and CDR2 sequences are SGHAT and FQNNGV. CDR3 loop: CASSFGAGSYEQYF. The CDR3 DNA reads TGTGCCAGCAGCTTTGGTGCGGGTTCCTACGAGCAGTACTTC.

This chain connects TRBV2 to TRBJ2-7; D possibly corresponds to TRBD1 (6 bases). Trimming pared 3 bases from V and 2 bases from J, leaving 14 bases between. The V gene's germline CDR1 is SNHLY and CDR2 FYNNEI. CDR3 size: 15 residues. In DNA form, the CDR3 reads TGTGCCAGCAGTGATACAGGGTATTTCCCCTACGAGCAGTACTTC. Amino acids: CASSDTGYFPYEQYF.

The chain uses TRBV15 and TRBJ1-1; tentative D call: TRBD1 (6 bases). Trimming took off 6 bases at V and 0 bases at J, with 17 bases between the two ends. Germline CDR1 LNHNV, CDR2 YYDKDF (reference sequence). CDR3 length equals 16 residues. The CDR3 region has the DNA TGTGCCACCAGGGAGGGGGTCGGGAGGGTGAACACTGAAGCTTTCTTT. Residues: CATREGVGRVNTEAFF.

The chain uses TRBV10-3 and TRBJ2-3; TRBD1 matches at 8 bases. Germline CDR1 ENHRY, CDR2 SYGVKD. With 6 bases clipped from V and 3 bases from J, the junction kept 8 bases outside the gene matches. There are 15 residues in the CDR3. The CDR3 protein is CAISQQGEGTDTQYF. The DNA of the CDR3 is TGTGCCATCAGCCAACAGGGGGAAGGGACAGATACGCAGTATTTT.

The chain couples TRBV28 to TRBJ1-2; 8 positions agree with TRBD1. Germline loops: CDR1 MDHEN, CDR2 SYDVKM. The V segment lost 4 bases and the J segment 2 bases; nucleotides outside the gene matches: 9. The CDR3 totals 16 residues. The CDR3 DNA sequence: TGTGCCAGCAGTTCTTTCAGGGGGCTGAGGAACTATGGCTACACCTTC. This sequence encodes CASSSFRGLRNYGYTF.

This clone showed up just once. The chain carries TRBV30 and TRBJ2-7, with TRBD2 identical over 7 bases. CDR3 length: 13 residues. Germline trimming cut 7 bases from V and 2 bases from J; bases unmatched to any gene: 8. Germline CDR1 is GTSNPN and CDR2 is SVGIG (reference sequence). Here the CDR3 reads CAYRDYGTYEQYF. The CDR3 nucleotides read TGTGCCTACCGGGACTATGGCACCTACGAGCAGTACTTC.

This rearrangement joins TRBV19 to TRBJ1-1; a possible D gene is TRBD1 (6 bases). In germline, CDR1 is LNHDA, CDR2 SQIVND (reference sequence). The CDR3 spans 13 residues. V gave up 1 base and J gave up 6 bases, with 9 bases separating them. The CDR3 bases are TGTGCCAGTAGTATAGCAGGGGTGGCTGAAGCTTTCTTT. It encodes CASSIAGVAEAFF.

The chain combines TRBV6-4 with TRBJ1-3; D might be TRBD1 (6 bases). Germline CDR1 is MRHNA and CDR2 is SNTAGT. CDR3 length equals 13 residues. CDR3 sequence (DNA): TGTGCGGGCGTTAGGGGGGATAGAAACACCATATATTTT. As protein: CAGVRGDRNTIYF.

The chain couples TRBV9 to TRBJ2-3; TRBD2 aligns across 7 bases. Germline CDR1 is SGDLS and CDR2 is YYNGEE. The CDR3 spans 16 residues. After removal of 2 bases from V and 0 bases from J, the junction contained 6 bases not matched to a gene. CDR3 loop: CASSVGEGLSTDTQYF. Here the CDR3 DNA reads TGTGCCAGCAGCGTCGGGGAGGGGCTGAGCACAGATACGCAGTATTTT.

This rearrangement joins TRBV2 to TRBJ1-1; no clear D gene. From germline, CDR1 is SNHLY and CDR2 FYNNEI. V lost 7 bases, J lost 0 bases, and 18 bases lay in between. CDR3 size: 16 residues. In DNA form, the CDR3 reads TGTGCCAGCATACGTCTTTCTGGCGGCCTGAACACTGAAGCTTTCTTT. Protein sequence: CASIRLSGGLNTEAFF.

The chain recombines TRBV6-5 with TRBJ2-5; D unresolved. The CDR3 loop spans 13 amino acids. CDR1 is MNHEY, CDR2 SVGAGI, per germline. The germline V and J ends were trimmed by 7 bases and 3 bases, with 12 bases remaining between them. The CDR3 DNA sequence: TGTGCCAGCATACGTACAGTGGAAGAGACCCAGTACTTC. This codes for CASIRTVEETQYF.

For the CDR3, the DNA is TGTGCCAGCAGCTTAGCCGGGACTAGCGGGGCAGATACGCAGTATTTT. Residues: CASSLAGTSGADTQYF. The chain is built from TRBV11-2 and TRBJ2-3; 13 bases fit TRBD2. Per the germline V gene, CDR1 is SGHAT and CDR2 is FQNNGV. Trimming took 1 base from V and 4 from J; bases not matched to a gene: 2. This CDR3 is 16 amino acids long.